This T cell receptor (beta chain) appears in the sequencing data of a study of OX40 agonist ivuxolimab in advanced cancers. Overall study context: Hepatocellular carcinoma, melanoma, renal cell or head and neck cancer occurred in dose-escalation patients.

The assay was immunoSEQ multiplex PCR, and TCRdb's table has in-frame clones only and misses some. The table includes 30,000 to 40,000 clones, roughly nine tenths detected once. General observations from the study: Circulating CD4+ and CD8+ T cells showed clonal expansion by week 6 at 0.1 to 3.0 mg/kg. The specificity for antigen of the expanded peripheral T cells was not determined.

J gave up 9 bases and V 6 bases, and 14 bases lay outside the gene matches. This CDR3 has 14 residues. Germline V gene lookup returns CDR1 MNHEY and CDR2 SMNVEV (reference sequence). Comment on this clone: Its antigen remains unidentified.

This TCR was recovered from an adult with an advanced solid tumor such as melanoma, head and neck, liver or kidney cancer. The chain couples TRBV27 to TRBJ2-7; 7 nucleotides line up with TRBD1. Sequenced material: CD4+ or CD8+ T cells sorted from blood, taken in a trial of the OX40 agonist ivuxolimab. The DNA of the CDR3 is TGTGCCAGCAGATGGACAGGCGGGCATATCGGGCAGTACTTC. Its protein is CASRWTGGHIGQYF.